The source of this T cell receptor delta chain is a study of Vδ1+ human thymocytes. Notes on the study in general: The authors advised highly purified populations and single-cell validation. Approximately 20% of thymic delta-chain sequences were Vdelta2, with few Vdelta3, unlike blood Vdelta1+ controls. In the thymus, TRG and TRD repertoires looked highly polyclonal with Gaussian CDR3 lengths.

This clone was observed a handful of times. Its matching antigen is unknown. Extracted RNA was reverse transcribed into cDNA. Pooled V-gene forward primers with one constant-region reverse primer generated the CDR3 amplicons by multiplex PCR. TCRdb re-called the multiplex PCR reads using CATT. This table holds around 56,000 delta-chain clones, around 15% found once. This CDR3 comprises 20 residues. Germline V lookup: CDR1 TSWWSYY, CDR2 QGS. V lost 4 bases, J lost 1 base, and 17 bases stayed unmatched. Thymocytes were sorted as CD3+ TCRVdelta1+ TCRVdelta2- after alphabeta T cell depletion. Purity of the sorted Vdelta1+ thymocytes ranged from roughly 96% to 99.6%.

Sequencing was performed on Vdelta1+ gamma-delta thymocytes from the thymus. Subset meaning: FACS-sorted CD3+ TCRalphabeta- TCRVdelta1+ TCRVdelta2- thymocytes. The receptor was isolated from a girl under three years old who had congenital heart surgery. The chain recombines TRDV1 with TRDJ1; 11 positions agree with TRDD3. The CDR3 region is CALGVPFFLHWGIGTDKLIF. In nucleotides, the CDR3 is TGTGCTCTTGGGGTTCCCTTCTTCCTACACTGGGGGATAGGCACCGATAAACTCATCTTT.